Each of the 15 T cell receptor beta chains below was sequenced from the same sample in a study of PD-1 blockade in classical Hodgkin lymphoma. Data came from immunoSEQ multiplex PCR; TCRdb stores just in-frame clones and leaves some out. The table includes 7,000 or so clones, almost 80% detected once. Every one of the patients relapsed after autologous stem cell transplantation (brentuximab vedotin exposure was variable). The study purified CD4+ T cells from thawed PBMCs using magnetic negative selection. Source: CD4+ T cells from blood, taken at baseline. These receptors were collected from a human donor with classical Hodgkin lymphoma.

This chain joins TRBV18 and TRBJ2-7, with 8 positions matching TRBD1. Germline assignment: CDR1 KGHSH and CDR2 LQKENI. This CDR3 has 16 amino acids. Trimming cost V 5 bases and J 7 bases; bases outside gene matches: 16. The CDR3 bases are TGTGCCAGCTCATTGGGACAGGAGAGGTTTTTTGGGGAGCAGTACTTC. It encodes CASSLGQERFFGEQYF. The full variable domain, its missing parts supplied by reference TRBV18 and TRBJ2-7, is NAGVMQNPRHLVRRRGQEARLRCSPMKGHSHVYWYRQLPEEGLKFMVYLQKENIIDESGMPKERFSAEFPKEGPSILRIQQVVRGDSAAYFCASSLGQERFFGEQYFGPGTRLTVT.

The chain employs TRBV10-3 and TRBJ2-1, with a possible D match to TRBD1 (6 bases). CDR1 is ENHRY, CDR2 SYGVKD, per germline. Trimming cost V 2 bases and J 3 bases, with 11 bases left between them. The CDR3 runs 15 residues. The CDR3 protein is CAISEKQGGYNEQFF. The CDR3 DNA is TGTGCCATCAGTGAGAAGCAAGGGGGCTACAATGAGCAGTTCTTC.

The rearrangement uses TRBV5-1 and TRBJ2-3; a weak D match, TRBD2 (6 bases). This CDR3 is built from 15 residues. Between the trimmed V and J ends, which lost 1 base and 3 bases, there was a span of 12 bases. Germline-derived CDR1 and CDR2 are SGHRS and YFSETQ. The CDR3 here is CASSLYGRGTDTQYF. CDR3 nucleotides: TGCGCCAGCAGCTTGTACGGGAGAGGGACAGATACGCAGTATTTT.

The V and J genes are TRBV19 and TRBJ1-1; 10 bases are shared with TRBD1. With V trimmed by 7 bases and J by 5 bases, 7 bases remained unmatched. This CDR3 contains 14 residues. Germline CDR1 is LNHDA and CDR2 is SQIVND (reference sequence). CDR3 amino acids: CASTKDRGQTEAFF. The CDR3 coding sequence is TGTGCCAGTACTAAAGACAGGGGGCAAACTGAAGCTTTCTTT.

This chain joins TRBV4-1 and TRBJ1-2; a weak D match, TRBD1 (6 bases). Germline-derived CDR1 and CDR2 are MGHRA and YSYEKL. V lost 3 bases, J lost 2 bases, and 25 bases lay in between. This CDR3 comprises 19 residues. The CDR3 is CASSHLTGGWGEPNYGYTF. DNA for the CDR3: TGCGCCAGCAGCCATCTGACAGGAGGGTGGGGAGAACCGAACTATGGCTACACCTTC.

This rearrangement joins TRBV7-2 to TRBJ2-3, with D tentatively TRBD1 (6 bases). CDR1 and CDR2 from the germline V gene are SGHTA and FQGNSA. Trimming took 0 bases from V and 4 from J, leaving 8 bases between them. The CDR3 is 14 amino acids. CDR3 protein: CASSLATGPDTQYF. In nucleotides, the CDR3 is TGTGCCAGCAGCTTAGCCACAGGGCCAGATACGCAGTATTTT.

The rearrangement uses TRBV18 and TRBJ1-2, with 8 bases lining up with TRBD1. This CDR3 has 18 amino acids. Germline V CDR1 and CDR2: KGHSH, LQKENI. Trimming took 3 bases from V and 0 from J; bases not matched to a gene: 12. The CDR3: CASSPFGTGQGANYGYTF. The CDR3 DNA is TGTGCCAGCTCACCTTTCGGCACCGGACAGGGAGCTAACTATGGCTACACCTTC.

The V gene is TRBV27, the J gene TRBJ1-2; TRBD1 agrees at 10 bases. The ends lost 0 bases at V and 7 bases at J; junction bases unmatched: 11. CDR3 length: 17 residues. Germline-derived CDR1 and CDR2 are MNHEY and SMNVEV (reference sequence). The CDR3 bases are TGTGCCAGCAGTTTATCGGTGGTTGACAGGGGGCGTTCTGGCTACACCTTC. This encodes CASSLSVVDRGRSGYTF.

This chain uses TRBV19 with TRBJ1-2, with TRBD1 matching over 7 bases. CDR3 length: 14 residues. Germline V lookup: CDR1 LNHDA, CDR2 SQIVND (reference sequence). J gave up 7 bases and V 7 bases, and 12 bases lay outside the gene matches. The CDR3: CASTIGDRSTGYTF. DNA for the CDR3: TGTGCCAGTACCATAGGGGACAGATCTACTGGCTACACCTTC.

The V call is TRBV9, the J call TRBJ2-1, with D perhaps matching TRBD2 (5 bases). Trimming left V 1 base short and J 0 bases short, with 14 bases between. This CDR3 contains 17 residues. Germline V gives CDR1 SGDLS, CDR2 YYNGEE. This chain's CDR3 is CASSVRERGSSYNEQFF. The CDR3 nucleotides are TGTGCCAGCAGCGTAAGGGAGCGAGGAAGCTCCTACAATGAGCAGTTCTTC. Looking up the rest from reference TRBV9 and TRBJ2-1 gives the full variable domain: DSGVTQTPKHLITATGQRVTLRCSPRSGDLSVYWYQQSLDQGLQFLIQYYNGEERAKGNILERFSAQQFPDLHSELNLSSLELGDSALYFCASSVRERGSSYNEQFFGPGTRLTVL.

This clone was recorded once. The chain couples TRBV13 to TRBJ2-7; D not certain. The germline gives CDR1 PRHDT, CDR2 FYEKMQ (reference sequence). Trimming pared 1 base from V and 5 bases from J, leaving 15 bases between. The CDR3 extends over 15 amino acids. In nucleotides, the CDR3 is TGTGCCAGCAGCTTAGATAAATCGTTTCTCCACGAGCAGTACGTC. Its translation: CASSLDKSFLHEQYV.

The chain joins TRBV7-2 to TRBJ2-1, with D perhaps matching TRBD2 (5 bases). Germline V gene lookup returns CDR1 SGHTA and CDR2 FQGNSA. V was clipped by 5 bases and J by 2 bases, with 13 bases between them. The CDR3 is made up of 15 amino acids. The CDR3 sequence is CASSLGDSAYNEQFF. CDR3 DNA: TGTGCCAGCAGCCTTGGGGATAGCGCCTACAATGAGCAGTTCTTC.

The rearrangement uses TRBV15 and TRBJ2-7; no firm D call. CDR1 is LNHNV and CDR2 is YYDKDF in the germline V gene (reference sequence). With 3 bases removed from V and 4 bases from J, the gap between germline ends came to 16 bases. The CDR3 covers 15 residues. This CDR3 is CATSRAPPARYEQYF. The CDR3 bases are TGTGCCACCAGCAGGGCCCCACCGGCTAGGTACGAGCAGTACTTC.

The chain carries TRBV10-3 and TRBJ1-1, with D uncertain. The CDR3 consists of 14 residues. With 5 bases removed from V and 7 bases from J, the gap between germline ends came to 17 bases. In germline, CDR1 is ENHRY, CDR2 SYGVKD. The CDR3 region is CAISSGPYGGEAFF. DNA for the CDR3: TGTGCCATCAGTTCGGGTCCCTACGGCGGTGAAGCTTTCTTT.

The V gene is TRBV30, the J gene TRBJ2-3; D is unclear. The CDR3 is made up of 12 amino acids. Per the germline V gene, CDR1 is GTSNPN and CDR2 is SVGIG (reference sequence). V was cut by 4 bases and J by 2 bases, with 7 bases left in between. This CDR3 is CAWTENTDTQYF. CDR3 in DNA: TGTGCCTGGACCGAAAACACAGATACGCAGTATTTT.